This T cell receptor beta chain was recovered during a study of glioma-infiltrating T cells. Study observations and caveats: Only very few CDR3 sequences appeared in both tissue and blood.

This clonotype was recorded a few times. Antigen specificity is unknown. A much larger clone differs from this one at a single base, so this may be a read error. The CDR3 is 12 amino acids. Germline values: CDR1 SGHTA, CDR2 FQGNSA. Using RNA template, CDR3s of TCR alpha and beta were amplified with iRepertoire arm-PCR. Input was roughly 100-450 ng of tissue mRNA or PBMC total RNA. Using its own MiXCR run on the multiplex PCR reads, TCRdb lists one record per CDR3 protein. The table records about 110,000 distinct CDR3 sequences, around 25% of them present only once. The sample was glioma tissue, nonneoplastic brain tissue, or PBMCs (not recorded which). The chain employs TRBV7-2 and TRBJ2-7, with D unclear. The sequence was collected from a human donor with low-grade glioma or glioblastoma, undergoing nonglioma brain surgery, or in good health (not recorded which). The chain's CDR3 is CASSLATYERYF. DNA of the CDR3: TGTGCCAGCAGCTTAGCGACTTACGAGCGGTACTTC. Complete variable domain (other parts from reference TRBV7-2 and TRBJ2-7): GAGVSQSPSNKVTEKGKDVELRCDPISGHTALYWYRQSLGQGLEFLIYFQGNSAPDKSGLPSDRFSAERTGGSVSTLTIQRTQQEDSAVYLCASSLATYERYFGPGTRLTVT.